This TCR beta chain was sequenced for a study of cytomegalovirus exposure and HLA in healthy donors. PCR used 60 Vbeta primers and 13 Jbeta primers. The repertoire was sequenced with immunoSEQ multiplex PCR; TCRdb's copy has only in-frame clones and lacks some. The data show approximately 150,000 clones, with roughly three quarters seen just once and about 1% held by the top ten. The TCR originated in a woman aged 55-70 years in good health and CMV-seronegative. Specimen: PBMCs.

Here the CDR3 DNA reads TGTGCCAGCAGTTTACAGGGGATTAGGTACGAGCAGTACTTC. As protein: CASSLQGIRYEQYF. This chain uses TRBV28 with TRBJ2-7; D may be TRBD1 (6 bases). The germline gives CDR1 MDHEN, CDR2 SYDVKM. This CDR3 has 14 amino acids. V lost 2 bases and J lost 4, with 12 bases in between.